The clone carrying this T cell receptor (beta chain) appeared many times. No antigen is known for it. These data come from a study of CD8 T cells in ankylosing spondylitis. The CDR3 runs 15 residues. The V gene lost 5 bases and the J gene lost 0 bases, with 11 bases spanning the gap. A quantitative 5'-RACE method, one with molecular barcodes, was used to make TCR beta libraries. TCRdb independently ran MiXCR on the 5' RACE reads; one entry per CDR3 protein. The sample holds under 150,000 distinct CDR3 sequences; around 8.5% are singletons and the top ten take 2.5% to 3.5%. Broader study findings: According to the report, clones linked to the disease were significantly enriched in matched synovial fluid samples taken from ankylosing spondylitis patients. Eight highly homologous variants formed a TCR beta motif that appeared characteristic of ankylosing spondylitis blood.

The TCR comes from a male donor with ankylosing spondylitis or in good health (not recorded which). The chain links TRBV12-3 or TRBV12-4 to TRBJ1-5, with TRBD1 as a possible D gene (6 bases). What was sequenced was blood, either unsorted or a sorted T cell fraction (not recorded which). The chain's CDR3 is CASSTPRGSNQPQHF. The CDR3 DNA follows: TGTGCCAGCAGTACTCCCAGGGGTAGCAATCAGCCCCAGCATTTT.